This TCR beta chain was found in a study of blood T cell repertoires in COVID-19. The length of the CDR3 is 16 residues. V lost 4 bases to trimming and J lost 6 bases; unmatched junction nucleotides: 8. In germline, CDR1 is LNHNV, CDR2 YYDKDF (reference sequence). This clone came up a few times. Only in-frame clones appear in the TCRdb table, and some are missing; sequencing was by immunoSEQ multiplex PCR. The data contain some 70,000 clones, roughly 82% of them singletons. The chain carries TRBV15 and TRBJ2-2; the match to TRBD2 covers 10 bases. This receptor was obtained from a woman between 55 and 75 years old with acute or convalescent COVID-19. The sample taken for sequencing was peripheral blood. This CDR3 is CATSTKRGGVPGELFF. As DNA, the CDR3 is TGTGCCACCAGCACAAAGCGGGGGGGCGTTCCCGGGGAGCTGTTTTTT.